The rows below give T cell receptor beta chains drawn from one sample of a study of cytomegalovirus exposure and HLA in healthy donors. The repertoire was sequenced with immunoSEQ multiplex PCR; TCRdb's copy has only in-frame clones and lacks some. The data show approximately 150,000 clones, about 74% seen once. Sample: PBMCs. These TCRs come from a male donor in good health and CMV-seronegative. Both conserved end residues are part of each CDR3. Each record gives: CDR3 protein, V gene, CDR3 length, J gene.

cdr3_aa: CASSDSGGRQPQHF; v_call: TRBV6-1; cdr3_length: 14; j_call: TRBJ1-5
cdr3_aa: CASSWGDRADNEQFF; v_call: TRBV5-1; cdr3_length: 15; j_call: TRBJ2-1
cdr3_aa: CSSSLEAGTANNEKLFF; v_call: TRBV7-9; cdr3_length: 17; j_call: TRBJ1-4
cdr3_aa: CASSLGTGGWETQYF; v_call: TRBV27; cdr3_length: 15; j_call: TRBJ2-5
cdr3_aa: CASSSPRTGGRGYTF; v_call: TRBV28; cdr3_length: 15; j_call: TRBJ1-2
cdr3_aa: CAISRVLGNTGELFF; v_call: TRBV10-3; cdr3_length: 15; j_call: TRBJ2-2
cdr3_aa: CASSLSGQGVRMRNQPQHF; v_call: TRBV28; cdr3_length: 19; j_call: TRBJ1-5
cdr3_aa: CASTQRTSTDTQYF; v_call: TRBV6-5; cdr3_length: 14; j_call: TRBJ2-3
cdr3_aa: CACNRGPYEQYF; v_call: TRBV30; cdr3_length: 12; j_call: TRBJ2-7
cdr3_aa: CAWSDTDNSPLHF; v_call: TRBV30; cdr3_length: 13; j_call: TRBJ1-6
cdr3_aa: CASSEEQGAEKAGANVLTF; v_call: TRBV2; cdr3_length: 19; j_call: TRBJ2-6
cdr3_aa: CASSPGLTGALTDTQYF; v_call: TRBV5-1; cdr3_length: 17; j_call: TRBJ2-3
cdr3_aa: CASSESAQLSNQPQHF; v_call: TRBV10-2; cdr3_length: 16; j_call: TRBJ1-5
cdr3_aa: CASSGQYFSTDTQYF; v_call: TRBV7-2; cdr3_length: 15; j_call: TRBJ2-3
cdr3_aa: CASSPRTSGRAVDTQYF; v_call: TRBV18; cdr3_length: 17; j_call: TRBJ2-3
cdr3_aa: CASSLGQVYNEQFF; v_call: TRBV9; cdr3_length: 14; j_call: TRBJ2-1
cdr3_aa: CASSRRGQNRPQHF; v_call: TRBV6-1; cdr3_length: 14; j_call: TRBJ1-5
cdr3_aa: CASSVVPGNTIYF; v_call: TRBV9; cdr3_length: 13; j_call: TRBJ1-3
cdr3_aa: CAWSGGLLLTDTQYF; v_call: TRBV30; cdr3_length: 15; j_call: TRBJ2-3
cdr3_aa: CASSLDRPSSYEQYF; v_call: TRBV28; cdr3_length: 15; j_call: TRBJ2-7
cdr3_aa: CASSSPGQLYEQYF; v_call: TRBV28; cdr3_length: 14; j_call: TRBJ2-7
cdr3_aa: CATSREALAGRPDTQYF; v_call: TRBV15; cdr3_length: 17; j_call: TRBJ2-3
cdr3_aa: CASSLARASGVSSYEQYF; v_call: TRBV5-1; cdr3_length: 18; j_call: TRBJ2-7
cdr3_aa: CAWNFPEIPKLSYYNEQFF; v_call: TRBV30; cdr3_length: 19; j_call: TRBJ2-1
cdr3_aa: CASSSGQSSYNEQFF; v_call: TRBV5-1; cdr3_length: 15; j_call: TRBJ2-1
cdr3_aa: CSVVRQGAGEAFF; v_call: TRBV29-1; cdr3_length: 13; j_call: TRBJ1-1
cdr3_aa: CASSTRQGGYTF; v_call: TRBV7-2; cdr3_length: 12; j_call: TRBJ1-2
cdr3_aa: CASSLDGAPEQFF; v_call: TRBV7-9; cdr3_length: 13; j_call: TRBJ2-1
cdr3_aa: CASSLPLGGDYGYTF; v_call: TRBV5-4; cdr3_length: 15; j_call: TRBJ1-2
cdr3_aa: CASSPPSGGNTEAFF; v_call: TRBV18; cdr3_length: 15; j_call: TRBJ1-1
cdr3_aa: CASSFIAGDSEQYF; v_call: TRBV6-5; cdr3_length: 14; j_call: TRBJ2-7
cdr3_aa: CASSSDSPHEQFF; v_call: TRBV11-2; cdr3_length: 13; j_call: TRBJ2-1
cdr3_aa: CASIPLTQTGANVLTF; v_call: TRBV28; cdr3_length: 16; j_call: TRBJ2-6
cdr3_aa: CASSIDLETRNNYGYTF; v_call: TRBV19; cdr3_length: 17; j_call: TRBJ1-2
cdr3_aa: CATGTGNGYTF; v_call: TRBV10-3; cdr3_length: 11; j_call: TRBJ1-2
cdr3_aa: CASSAGTGTGNTIYF; v_call: TRBV9; cdr3_length: 15; j_call: TRBJ1-3
cdr3_aa: CASSPPSRSEQFF; v_call: TRBV7-2; cdr3_length: 13; j_call: TRBJ2-1
cdr3_aa: CASSLANRGPNSPLHF; v_call: TRBV7-9; cdr3_length: 16; j_call: TRBJ1-6
cdr3_aa: CASSFGVGQPQHF; v_call: TRBV7-9; cdr3_length: 13; j_call: TRBJ1-5
cdr3_aa: CASSLESGNTIYF; v_call: TRBV28; cdr3_length: 13; j_call: TRBJ1-3
cdr3_aa: CASSLTGGREKLFF; v_call: TRBV2; cdr3_length: 14; j_call: TRBJ1-4
cdr3_aa: CASSVLAGSGDTQYF; v_call: TRBV9; cdr3_length: 15; j_call: TRBJ2-3
cdr3_aa: CASSDGQGAGDYTF; v_call: TRBV6-1; cdr3_length: 14; j_call: TRBJ1-2
cdr3_aa: CASSQGALAGQETQYF; v_call: TRBV4-2; cdr3_length: 16; j_call: TRBJ2-5
cdr3_aa: CASRYEQGAREQYF; v_call: TRBV7-9; cdr3_length: 14; j_call: TRBJ2-7
cdr3_aa: CAISERGQTEAFF; v_call: TRBV10-3; cdr3_length: 13; j_call: TRBJ1-1
cdr3_aa: CASRPAPSRGGSTDTQYF; v_call: TRBV2; cdr3_length: 18; j_call: TRBJ2-3
cdr3_aa: CASSLGPTGSTEQYF; v_call: TRBV5-5; cdr3_length: 15; j_call: TRBJ2-7
cdr3_aa: CSVEAGGEPQHF; v_call: TRBV29-1; cdr3_length: 12; j_call: TRBJ1-5
cdr3_aa: CASSLGGSWKGFF; v_call: TRBV5-6; cdr3_length: 13; j_call: TRBJ2-1
cdr3_aa: CASSVGTSEPREQFF; v_call: TRBV9; cdr3_length: 15; j_call: TRBJ2-1
cdr3_aa: CASSGTSGGLVVTQYF; v_call: TRBV9; cdr3_length: 16; j_call: TRBJ2-3
cdr3_aa: CASSRGVSTSGANVLTF; v_call: TRBV14; cdr3_length: 17; j_call: TRBJ2-6